This T cell receptor (beta chain) was retrieved from a study of blood T cell dynamics during melanoma immunotherapy. Time point noted: pre-treatment baseline. Germline V gives CDR1 MNHNS, CDR2 SASEGT. This CDR3 spans 15 amino acids. V shed 7 bases and J shed 2 bases, with 16 bases lying between them. Each bulk PBMC sample had 300 to 400 ng DNA loaded. Repertoires were generated with immunoSEQ multiplex PCR, while TCRdb's copy carries only in-frame clones and drops some. Here the sample spans over 8,000 clones, 65% to 90% being singletons. The chain recombines TRBV6-1 with TRBJ2-3, with D possibly matching TRBD1 (6 bases). This receptor was identified in a human donor with melanoma. Source: blood, taken from a patient treated with checkpoint blockade. CDR3 residues: CASIPRGLHTDTQYF. In nucleotides, the CDR3 is TGTGCCAGCATTCCCAGGGGCTTACACACAGATACGCAGTATTTT.